This note documents a single TCR beta chain sequence. The record originates from a study of shared T cell receptors in the human thymus. V was pared by 2 bases and J by 5 bases, with 14 bases between. CDR1 SGHAT and CDR2 FQDESV come from the germline V gene (reference sequence). The CDR3 is 15 amino acids. The repertoire was sequenced with immunoSEQ multiplex PCR; TCRdb's copy has only in-frame clones and lacks some. The data hold fewer than 700,000 clones, with roughly 90% observed a single time. This sample was shared with a second study, whose subject was human thymus T cells. Turning to that study: Healthy Finnish infants undergoing corrective surgery for congenital heart defects provided the donor material. Related research found strongly overlapping thymic repertoires in unrelated individuals.

This receptor was identified in a boy under three years old with a congenital heart defect. Sequenced: thymocytes. This sequence joins TRBV11-1 and TRBJ2-3, with D perhaps TRBD2 (6 bases). The CDR3 reads CASSLIRETGDTQYF. The CDR3 bases are TGTGCCAGCAGCTTAATTCGGGAGACCGGAGATACGCAGTATTTT.